This T cell receptor (beta chain) derives from a study of molecular identifiers for immune sequencing clone quantification. Background on the study: Replicate experiments divided RNA from around 20,000 or 100,000 naive CD8 cells into five parts and sequenced four.

TCRdb analysed the PCR reads with MiXCR anew, one entry per CDR3 protein. The data hold a few hundred thousand distinct CDR3 sequences, with roughly a quarter observed a single time. Study-wide findings and caveats: Over 97% of effector molecules, yet under 1% of naive-cell molecules, were held by clones above 20 RNA copies.

This clonotype was seen many times. The antigen remains unidentified. CDR3 length: 16 amino acids. Germline V gives CDR1 LGHDT, CDR2 YNNKEL (reference sequence). V shed 4 bases and J 4 bases; nucleotides not matched to a gene: 8. Sequenced material: naive CD8+ T cells from blood, with Jurkat cell RNA spiked in. Subset here: FACS-sorted CD8+CD4-CCR7+CD45RA+ naive T cells. This receptor was taken from a human donor in good health. Some libraries in this study had Jurkat cell RNA spiked in. The genes are TRBV3-1 and TRBJ2-5; 11 bases align to TRBD1. For the CDR3, the DNA is TGTGCCAGCAGCCTCCAGCCGGGACAGGGGGTAGAGACCCAGTACTTC. It specifies CASSLQPGQGVETQYF.